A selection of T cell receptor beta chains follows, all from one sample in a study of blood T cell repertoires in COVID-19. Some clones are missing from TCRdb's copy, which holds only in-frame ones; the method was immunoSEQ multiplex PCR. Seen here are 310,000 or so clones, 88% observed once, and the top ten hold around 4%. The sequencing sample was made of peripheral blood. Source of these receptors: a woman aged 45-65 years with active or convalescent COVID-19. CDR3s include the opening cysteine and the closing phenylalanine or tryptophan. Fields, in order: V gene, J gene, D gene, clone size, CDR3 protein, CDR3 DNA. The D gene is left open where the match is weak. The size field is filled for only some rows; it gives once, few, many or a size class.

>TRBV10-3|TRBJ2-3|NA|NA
CAISESTWGADTQYF
TGTGCCATCAGTGAGTCGACTTGGGGGGCAGATACGCAGTATTTT
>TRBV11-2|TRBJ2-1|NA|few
CASSQLGRRQFF
TGTGCCAGCAGCCAACTTGGGAGGAGGCAGTTCTTC
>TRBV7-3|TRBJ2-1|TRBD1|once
CASSPGQGIRDNEQFF
TGTGCCAGCAGCCCCGGACAGGGGATTAGGGACAATGAGCAGTTCTTC
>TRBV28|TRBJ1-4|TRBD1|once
CASNSYRGRGEKLFF
TGTGCCAGCAACTCGTACAGGGGGCGCGGGGAAAAACTGTTTTTT
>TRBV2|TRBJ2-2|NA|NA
CASSWDLNTGELFF
TGTGCCAGCAGTTGGGACTTAAACACCGGGGAGCTGTTTTTT
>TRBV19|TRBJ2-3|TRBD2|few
CARSIGMKRERSTDTQYF
TGTGCCAGATCCATCGGGATGAAGCGGGAGAGGAGCACAGATACGCAGTATTTT
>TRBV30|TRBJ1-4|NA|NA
CASYRGKLFF
TGTGCCTCTTATAGGGGAAAACTGTTTTTT
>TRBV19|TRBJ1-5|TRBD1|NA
CASSSDRGYSNQPQHF
TGTGCCAGTAGTAGCGACAGGGGTTATAGCAATCAGCCCCAGCATTTT
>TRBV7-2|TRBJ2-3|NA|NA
CASSGQPRDTQYF
TGTGCCAGCAGCGGACAGCCGAGGGATACGCAGTATTTT
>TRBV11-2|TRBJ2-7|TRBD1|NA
CASSPTGTLSSYEQYF
TGTGCCAGCAGTCCGACAGGGACATTAAGCTCCTACGAGCAGTACTTC
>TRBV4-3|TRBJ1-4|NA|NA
CASSQDWGEGGGKLFF
TGCGCCAGCAGCCAAGATTGGGGTGAGGGTGGGGGGAAACTGTTTTTT
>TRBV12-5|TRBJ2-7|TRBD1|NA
CASGNARQGPYEQYF
TGTGCTAGTGGTAACGCCCGACAGGGCCCCTACGAGCAGTACTTC
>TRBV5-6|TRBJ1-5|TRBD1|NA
CASSRGTAENQPQHF
TGTGCCAGCAGCAGAGGGACAGCAGAAAATCAGCCCCAGCATTTT
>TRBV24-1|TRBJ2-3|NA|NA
CATSDSRGSTDTQYF
TGTGCCACCAGTGATTCTCGCGGTAGCACAGATACGCAGTATTTT
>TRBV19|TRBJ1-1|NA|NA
CASSILWQGGRNTEAFF
TGTGCCAGTAGTATTTTATGGCAGGGAGGTCGAAACACTGAAGCTTTCTTT
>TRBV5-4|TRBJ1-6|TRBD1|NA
CASSLGGQGESPLHF
TGTGCCAGCAGCTTGGGCGGCCAGGGGGAATCACCCCTCCACTTT
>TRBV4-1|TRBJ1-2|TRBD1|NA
CASSQDPLKGQGSGYTF
TGCGCCAGCAGCCAAGATCCCCTAAAGGGACAGGGGAGTGGCTACACCTTC
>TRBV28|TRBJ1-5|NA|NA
CASSLYGARGQPQHF
TGTGCCAGCAGTTTATATGGGGCGCGTGGGCAGCCCCAGCATTTT
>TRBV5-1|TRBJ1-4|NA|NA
CASSLQGVGEKLFF
TGCGCCAGCAGCTTACAGGGAGTAGGGGAAAAACTGTTTTTT
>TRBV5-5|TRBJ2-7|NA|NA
CASSSRGGVSPYEQYF
TGTGCCAGCAGCTCGCGAGGAGGGGTTTCCCCCTACGAGCAGTACTTC
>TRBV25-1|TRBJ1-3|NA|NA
CASSARGTGNTIYF
TGTGCCAGCAGTGCCAGGGGAACGGGAAACACCATATATTTT
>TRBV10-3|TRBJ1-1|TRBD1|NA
CAASRGYTEAFF
TGTGCCGCTTCCAGGGGGTACACTGAAGCTTTCTTT
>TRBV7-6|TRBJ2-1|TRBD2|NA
CASSSGGRGVYNEQFF
TGTGCCAGCAGCTCGGGGGGACGGGGGGTCTACAATGAGCAGTTCTTC
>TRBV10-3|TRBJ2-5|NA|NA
CAISESWTGQETQYF
TGTGCCATCAGTGAGTCGTGGACGGGACAAGAGACCCAGTACTTC
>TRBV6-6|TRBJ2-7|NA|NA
CASSYVRSGVRYF
TGTGCCAGCAGTTATGTCCGTTCCGGGGTGCGGTACTTC
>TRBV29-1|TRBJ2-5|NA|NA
CSVPRQVVQETQYF
TGCAGCGTGCCACGACAGGTCGTTCAAGAGACCCAGTACTTC
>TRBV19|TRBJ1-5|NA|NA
CASNSPGGSNQPQHF
TGTGCCAGTAATAGCCCGGGAGGGAGCAATCAGCCCCAGCATTTT
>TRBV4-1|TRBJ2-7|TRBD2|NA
CASSPGLAGVSYEQYF
TGCGCCAGCAGCCCGGGACTAGCGGGGGTCTCCTACGAGCAGTACTTC
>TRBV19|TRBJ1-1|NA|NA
CASSIGFGKNTEAFF
TGTGCCAGTAGTATAGGTTTCGGGAAGAACACTGAAGCTTTCTTT
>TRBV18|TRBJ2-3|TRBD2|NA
CASSPTASGSASTDTQYF
TGTGCCAGCTCACCAACAGCTAGCGGGAGCGCTAGCACAGATACGCAGTATTTT
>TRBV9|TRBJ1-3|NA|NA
CASSVSDSSGNTIYF
TGTGCCAGCAGCGTCTCAGACAGTTCTGGAAACACCATATATTTT
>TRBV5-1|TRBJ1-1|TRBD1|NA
CASSPLTGASMNTEAFF
TGCGCCAGCAGCCCGCTGACAGGGGCTTCCATGAACACTGAAGCTTTCTTT
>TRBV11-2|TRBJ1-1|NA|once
CASSSVTGGEAFF
TGTGCCAGCAGCTCCGTAACAGGCGGTGAAGCTTTCTTT